This paragraph covers one T cell receptor beta chain sequence. Original methodology: Amplification of reference gene primers was used by the study to estimate nucleated cell counts. The assay was immunoSEQ multiplex PCR, and TCRdb's table has in-frame clones only and misses some. V and J calls and clone size are copied from that table; D and trimming were computed from the DNA. Here the sample spans fewer than 250,000 clones, 80% to 90% being singletons. The data were taken from a study of blood T cell repertoires in COVID-19. Study-wide background: COVID-19 samples from acute and convalescent phases originated in the United States, Italy and Spain. PBMCs, B-cell-depleted T cells, or T cells provided the cDNA or gDNA that made up the material.

Germline CDR1 reads LGHDT; CDR2 reads YNNKEL (reference sequence). This CDR3 has 15 residues. V lost 5 bases, J lost 15 bases, and 25 bases lay in between. The receptor comes from a man aged 50 to 60 with acute or convalescent COVID-19. The material sequenced was peripheral blood. The chain couples TRBV3-1 (or the pseudogene TRBV3-2) to TRBJ1-4; tentatively, D is TRBD1 (6 bases). DNA for the CDR3: TGTGCCAGCAGCGCACTACCTACGGGGGGGCCATGGTTGTTTTTT. This codes for CASSALPTGGPWLFF.